The rows below give T cell receptor beta chains drawn from one sample of a study of patients and donors after allogeneic stem cell transplantation. TCRdb called the RT-PCR reads again in MiXCR, with one record for every CDR3 protein. The table lists roughly 200,000 distinct CDR3 sequences, about 38% of them singletons, with more than 9% in the top ten. Specimen: blood, either unsorted or a sorted T cell fraction (not recorded which). Receptors originate from a human donor who was either an allogeneic HSCT recipient or a stem cell or donor lymphocyte infusion donor (not recorded which). It is not recorded whose cells these are; they may come from a transplant donor. CDR3s include the opening cysteine and the closing phenylalanine or tryptophan. A D gene is named only where the DNA matches it firmly. Clone size is shown for a subset of rows, as once, few, many or a class of expanded clone.

J gene,D gene,V gene,clone size,CDR3 DNA,CDR3 protein
TRBJ2-3,.,TRBV29-1,few,TGCAGCGTTGAAGTTGGGAGCACAGATACGCAGTATTTT,CSVEVGSTDTQYF
TRBJ1-1,TRBD1,TRBV12-3/TRBV12-4,.,TGTGCCAGCAGTTTAGGACAGGGGCGACGGACTGAAGCTTTCTTT,CASSLGQGRRTEAFF
TRBJ1-2,TRBD1,TRBV3-1,.,TGTGCCAACAGCCAAACTGGTGTAGGGACAGGTAACTATGGCTACACCTTC,CANSQTGVGTGNYGYTF
TRBJ2-7,TRBD1,TRBV25-1,.,TGTGCCAGCAGCCCCGGACAGGGTAGGGACGAGCAGTACTTC,CASSPGQGRDEQYF
TRBJ1-1,.,TRBV5-1,.,TGCGCCAGCACCCTTGGGGCGACGAACACTGAAGCTTTCTTT,CASTLGATNTEAFF
TRBJ1-1,.,TRBV5-1,few,TGCGCCAGCAGCTTGGGTAGGGGAAGAATTAACACTGAAGCTTTCTTT,CASSLGRGRINTEAFF
TRBJ2-1,.,TRBV5-1,.,TGCGCCAGCAGCCTAAATTATGAGCAGTTCTTC,CASSLNYEQFF
TRBJ1-1,TRBD1,TRBV24-1,.,TGTGCCACCAGTGATTCGACAGGGGGGAACACTGAAGCTTTCTTT,CATSDSTGGNTEAFF
TRBJ1-1,.,TRBV5-1,.,TGCGCCAGCAGCGAGCCGGGACTCATGAACACTGAAGCTTTCTTT,CASSEPGLMNTEAFF
TRBJ1-1,.,TRBV6-1,.,TGTGCCAGCAGTCTCAGGGTAGAGGTCACTGAAGCTTTCTTT,CASSLRVEVTEAFF
TRBJ1-5,TRBD1,TRBV15,.,TGTGCCACCAGCAGAGCTCGGGGACAGGGAAGGAGCAATCAGCCCCAGCATTTT,CATSRARGQGRSNQPQHF
TRBJ2-1,.,TRBV27,.,TGTGCCAGCAGTTTAACAGAAAATGAGCAGTTCTTC,CASSLTENEQFF
TRBJ1-1,TRBD1,TRBV29-1,few,TGCAGCGCCCAGACAGGGGATGACAAAGCTTTCTTT,CSAQTGDDKAFF
TRBJ2-1,TRBD2,TRBV12-3/TRBV12-4,.,TGTGCCAGCAGTTTTCTCGTTAGCGGGGGCCCCAATGAGCAGTTCTTC,CASSFLVSGGPNEQFF
TRBJ2-3,.,TRBV5-1,.,TGCGCCAGCAGCTTCTTCGCCTCCCAGCTCACAGATACGCAGTATTTT,CASSFFASQLTDTQYF
TRBJ1-5,TRBD1,TRBV12-3/TRBV12-4,.,TGTGCCAGCACCCCGACAGGGAGCAATCAGCCCCAGCATTTT,CASTPTGSNQPQHF
TRBJ1-1,TRBD1,TRBV9,few,TGTGCCAGCAGTGGGGACAGGGGGCTGAGGACTGAAGCTTTCTTT,CASSGDRGLRTEAFF
TRBJ1-2,TRBD1,TRBV12-3/TRBV12-4,.,TGTGCCAGCAGTCCTCCCCCCGGACAGGGGCATGATGGCTACACCTTC,CASSPPPGQGHDGYTF
TRBJ1-1,TRBD1,TRBV25-1,.,TGTGCCAGCAGGGAGACAGGGGTGAACACTGAAGCTTTCTTT,CASRETGVNTEAFF
TRBJ2-6,.,TRBV20-1,.,TGCAGTGCTAGAGAACACTCTGGGGCCAACGTCCTGACTTTC,CSAREHSGANVLTF
TRBJ1-4,.,TRBV5-1,few,TGCGCCAGCAGCTTCGGTCAGGATAATGAAAAACTGTTTTTT,CASSFGQDNEKLFF
TRBJ1-1,.,TRBV20-1,few,TGCAGTGCTAGACGGCAGAACACTGAAGCTTTCTTT,CSARRQNTEAFF
TRBJ1-5,.,TRBV4-1,few,TGCGCCAGCAGCCAAGTGGGGCAGAGCAATCAGCCCCAGCATTTT,CASSQVGQSNQPQHF
TRBJ1-6,.,TRBV28,few,TGTGCCAGCAATGTAGCAGGGCCAAGCTTCCTTAATTCACCCCTCCACTTT,CASNVAGPSFLNSPLHF
TRBJ2-3,.,TRBV5-1,.,TGCGCCAGCAGCTTGGAGCGGACCCTCACAGATACGCAGTATTTT,CASSLERTLTDTQYF
TRBJ2-7,.,TRBV10-3,.,TGTGCCATCAGTGAGGAGAGTCCAGCACAGTACTTC,CAISEESPAQYF
TRBJ1-3,TRBD1,TRBV20-1,few,TGCAGTGCTAGAGAGTCGTACAGGGGCTCTGGAAACACCATATATTTT,CSARESYRGSGNTIYF
TRBJ2-7,TRBD1,TRBV6-1,.,TGTGCCAGCACTCTGACAGGGGACTACGAGCAGTACTTC,CASTLTGDYEQYF
TRBJ1-1,.,TRBV4-1,.,TGCGCCAGCAGCTACAGGGCTGTGGACACTGAAGCTTTCTTT,CASSYRAVDTEAFF